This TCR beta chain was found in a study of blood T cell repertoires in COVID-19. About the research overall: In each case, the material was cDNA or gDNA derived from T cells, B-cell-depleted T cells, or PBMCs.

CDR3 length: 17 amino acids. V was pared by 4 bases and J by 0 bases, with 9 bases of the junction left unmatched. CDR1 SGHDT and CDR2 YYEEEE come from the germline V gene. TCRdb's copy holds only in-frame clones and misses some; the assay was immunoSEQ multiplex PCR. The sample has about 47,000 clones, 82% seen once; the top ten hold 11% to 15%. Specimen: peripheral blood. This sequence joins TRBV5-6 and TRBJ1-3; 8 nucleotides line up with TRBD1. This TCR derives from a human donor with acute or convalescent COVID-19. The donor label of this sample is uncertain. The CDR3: CASSRTGSTFSGNTIYF. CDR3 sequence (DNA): TGTGCCAGCAGCCGGACAGGGAGTACTTTCTCTGGAAACACCATATATTTT.